One sample yielded the 21 T cell receptor beta chains listed below, sequenced in a study of cytomegalovirus exposure and HLA in healthy donors. Researchers ran the PCR with 60 Vbeta and 13 Jbeta primers. Using immunoSEQ multiplex PCR, the repertoire was profiled, and TCRdb retains in-frame clones only, with some absent. The sample holds roughly 72,000 clones, around 77% seen once. Sequencing used PBMCs. The receptors shown here come from a woman in her thirties or forties in good health and CMV-seropositive.

The V gene is TRBV6-1, the J gene TRBJ1-2; 9 bases are shared with TRBD1. The CDR3 length is 13 residues. Trimming cost V 5 bases and J 3 bases; bases outside gene matches: 1. The germline CDR1 and CDR2 sequences are MNHNS and SASEGT. CDR3 sequence: CASSRQGDYGYTF. CDR3 bases: TGTGCCAGCAGTCGACAGGGGGACTATGGCTACACCTTC.

The rearrangement uses TRBV7-9 and TRBJ2-6, with D possibly matching TRBD1 (5 bases). The CDR3 loop spans 18 amino acids. Germline CDR1 SEHNR, CDR2 FQNEAQ (reference sequence). V was shortened by 4 bases and J by 4 bases, with 20 bases between the two germline ends. The CDR3 is CASSSPQGSYSGANVLTF. Written as DNA, the CDR3 is TGTGCCAGCAGCTCCCCCCAGGGATCTTATTCCGGGGCCAACGTCCTGACTTTC.

The genes are TRBV7-9 and TRBJ1-1; 7 bases agree with TRBD1. This CDR3 contains 12 residues. The V gene end was trimmed by 3 bases and the J gene end by 7 bases; junction bases not matched to a gene: 2. CDR1 and CDR2 (germline): SEHNR, FQNEAQ (reference sequence). CDR3: CASSFRDSEAFF. Written as DNA, the CDR3 is TGTGCCAGCAGCTTCCGGGACAGTGAAGCTTTCTTT.

The rearrangement uses TRBV5-1 and TRBJ2-7; D may be TRBD1 (5 bases). Trimming took 5 bases from V and 5 from J, leaving 20 bases between them. The CDR3 has 15 amino acids. Germline V gives CDR1 SGHRS, CDR2 YFSETQ. The CDR3 sequence is CASRLVDMGFHEQYF. The CDR3 nucleotides read TGCGCCAGCAGACTTGTGGACATGGGCTTCCACGAGCAGTACTTC.

The V call is TRBV6-5, the J call TRBJ1-5, with a weak D call TRBD1 (5 bases). V was pared by 0 bases and J by 0 bases, with 6 bases between. From germline, CDR1 is MNHEY and CDR2 SVGAGI. There are 15 residues in the CDR3. The CDR3 coding sequence is TGTGCCAGCAGTTACTCTACAGGTAGCAATCAGCCCCAGCATTTT. It codes for CASSYSTGSNQPQHF.

The rearrangement joins TRBV28 to TRBJ1-1; 12 bases fit TRBD1. CDR3 size: 16 residues. V gave up 5 bases and J gave up 2 bases; unmatched junction bases: 6. The germline gives CDR1 MDHEN, CDR2 SYDVKM. The CDR3: CASSDGTGGRNTEAFF. DNA of the CDR3: TGTGCCAGCAGTGACGGGACAGGGGGCCGTAACACTGAAGCTTTCTTT.

The CDR3 DNA is TGTGCCAGCAGCTTGGAGCTGTATCCAAGCTATACTAACTATGGCTACACCTTC. This encodes CASSLELYPSYTNYGYTF. V gene TRBV5-5 combines with J gene TRBJ1-2; no clear D gene. The CDR3 is made up of 18 amino acids. Germline assignment: CDR1 SGHKS and CDR2 YYEKEE (reference sequence). V dropped 0 bases and J dropped 0 bases, with 18 bases sitting between them.

Written as DNA, the CDR3 is TGTGCCAGCAGCTTGCGGCAGGGGGCTACTGAAGCTTTCTTT. It is translated as CASSLRQGATEAFF. V gene TRBV5-4 combines with J gene TRBJ1-1; TRBD1 agrees at 8 bases. CDR3 length equals 14 residues. Germline lookup yields CDR1 SGHNT and CDR2 YYREEE (reference sequence). After removal of 1 base from V and 5 bases from J, the junction contained 4 bases not matched to a gene.

This chain joins TRBV30 and TRBJ2-1, with D possibly TRBD1 on 6 matching bases. Germline V gene lookup returns CDR1 GTSNPN and CDR2 SVGIG (reference sequence). V lost 3 bases to trimming and J lost 14 bases, with 20 bases between them. The CDR3 runs to 13 residues. CDR3 coding DNA: TGTGCCTGGAGCGGGCCCGACAGGCAAAAGGAGTTCTTC. Protein sequence: CAWSGPDRQKEFF.

The table lists this clone with a count of one. The chain has TRBV28 and TRBJ2-1, with D uncertain. CDR1 MDHEN and CDR2 SYDVKM come from the germline V gene. There are 12 residues in the CDR3. Trimming took 3 bases from V and 8 from J, leaving 8 bases between them. CDR3 protein: CASSLRRDEQFF. DNA for the CDR3: TGTGCCAGCAGTTTGAGAAGAGATGAGCAGTTCTTC.

J is TRBJ2-1 and V is TRBV7-2; a possible D gene is TRBD2 (6 bases). CDR3 length: 14 residues. Per germline, CDR1 SGHTA and CDR2 FQGNSA. Trimming removed 3 bases from V and 8 bases from J, with 14 bases in between. CDR3 in DNA: TGTGCCAGCAGCTTGTTACGGGAGAGCCATGAGCAGTTCTTC. Residues: CASSLLRESHEQFF. The whole variable domain, remainder taken from reference TRBV7-2 and TRBJ2-1, is GAGVSQSPSNKVTEKGKDVELRCDPISGHTALYWYRQSLGQGLEFLIYFQGNSAPDKSGLPSDRFSAERTGGSVSTLTIQRTQQEDSAVYLCASSLLRESHEQFFGPGTRLTVL.

V gene TRBV27 combines with J gene TRBJ2-2; D remains unclear. The CDR3 has 14 amino acids. CDR1 is MNHEY and CDR2 is SMNVEV in the germline V gene (reference sequence). V shed 4 bases and J shed 6 bases, with 12 bases lying between them. Here the CDR3 reads CASSSTTIPGELFF. In nucleotides, the CDR3 is TGTGCCAGCAGTTCTACCACTATCCCCGGGGAGCTGTTTTTT.

The chain recombines TRBV19 with TRBJ1-2, with 10 nucleotides matching TRBD1. Looked up from germline, CDR1 is LNHDA and CDR2 is SQIVND (reference sequence). V shed 3 bases and J 4 bases; nucleotides not matched to a gene: 11. CDR3 length: 17 residues. In DNA, the CDR3 is TGTGCCAGTAGTATCTCCGCCCGGACAGGGGGAGTCTATGGCTACACCTTC. Translating it yields CASSISARTGGVYGYTF.

The chain links TRBV30 to TRBJ2-2, with 8 bases fitting TRBD2. This CDR3 contains 14 residues. V trimming: 3 bases; J trimming: 4 bases; junction bases outside the gene matches: 4. The V gene's germline CDR1 is GTSNPN and CDR2 SVGIG (reference sequence). The CDR3: CAWRVGGATGELFF. In DNA, the CDR3 is TGTGCCTGGAGGGTCGGGGGGGCCACCGGGGAGCTGTTTTTT.

The chain couples TRBV6-1 to TRBJ2-6, with 9 bases that match TRBD1. The germline gives CDR1 MNHNS, CDR2 SASEGT. The V and J ends lost 3 bases and 3 bases, in that order; junction bases with no gene match: 6. The CDR3 consists of 17 residues. Written as DNA, the CDR3 is TGTGCCAGCAGTGACCTAGGGACAGGGTTTGGGGCCAACGTCCTGACTTTC. This translates into CASSDLGTGFGANVLTF.

The chain couples TRBV5-1 to TRBJ2-7, with 9 bases that match TRBD1. Losses at the gene ends were 4 bases for V and 5 bases for J; bases not matched to a gene: 10. Germline V gene data show CDR1 as SGHRS and CDR2 as YFSETQ. There are 15 residues in the CDR3. The DNA of the CDR3 is TGCGCCAGCAGCCCTCGAGACAGGGGGGACCACGAGCAGTACTTC. Translated: CASSPRDRGDHEQYF. The variable domain in full, completed from reference TRBV5-1 and TRBJ2-7, reads KAGVTQTPRYLIKTRGQQVTLSCSPISGHRSVSWYQQTPGQGLQFLFEYFSETQRNKGNFPGRFSGRQFSNSRSEMNVSTLELGDSALYLCASSPRDRGDHEQYFGPGTRLTVT.

The V gene is TRBV18, the J gene TRBJ2-5; 10 nucleotides match TRBD2. Germline V CDR1 and CDR2: KGHSH, LQKENI. J was trimmed by 4 bases and V by 2 bases; bases with no gene match: 10. The length of the CDR3 is 17 residues. CDR3 nucleotides: TGTGCCAGCTCACCAAGTACCACTAGCGGGGTTTCAGAGACCCAGTACTTC. It yields the protein CASSPSTTSGVSETQYF.

The chain combines TRBV28 with TRBJ2-7, with D unresolved. The CDR3 length is 14 residues. V was cut by 3 bases and J by 6 bases, with 15 bases left in between. From germline, CDR1 is MDHEN and CDR2 SYDVKM. The chain's CDR3 is CASSFAQVTGEQYF. CDR3 nucleotide sequence: TGTGCCAGCAGTTTTGCCCAGGTAACCGGCGAGCAGTACTTC.

The gene calls are TRBV2 and TRBJ2-7; D not resolved. The CDR3 has 14 residues. Germline CDR1 reads SNHLY; CDR2 reads FYNNEI. The V gene lost 0 bases and the J gene lost 2 bases, with 8 bases spanning the gap. CDR3: CASSEAEWTYEQYF. CDR3 coding DNA: TGTGCCAGCAGTGAAGCGGAGTGGACCTACGAGCAGTACTTC.

The CDR3 DNA reads as TGCGCCAGCAGCCAAGATCCCAGCGGGAGGGCTTTAGAGACCCAGTACTTC. Protein sequence: CASSQDPSGRALETQYF. This chain connects TRBV4-1 to TRBJ2-5; 10 nucleotides match TRBD2. The V gene end was trimmed by 0 bases and the J gene end by 4 bases; junction bases not matched to a gene: 8. The length of the CDR3 is 17 residues. The V gene's germline CDR1 is MGHRA and CDR2 YSYEKL.

V usage is TRBV5-4 and J usage is TRBJ2-4; 7 bases are shared with TRBD1. The CDR3 has 18 residues. The V segment lost 3 bases and the J segment 3 bases; nucleotides outside the gene matches: 15. CDR1 SGHNT and CDR2 YYREEE come from the germline V gene (reference sequence). The CDR3 is CASSSPRGGQGDKNIQYF. In DNA, the CDR3 is TGTGCCAGCAGCTCCCCCCGAGGGGGCCAGGGGGACAAAAACATTCAGTACTTC.